This entry concerns a single T cell receptor (beta chain). CDR3 length: 13 amino acids. V shed 5 bases and J shed 7 bases, with 11 bases lying between them. Germline V CDR1 and CDR2: LNHDA, SQIVND (reference sequence). Profiled with immunoSEQ multiplex PCR; TCRdb holds only in-frame clones, not every one. The sample contains about 160,000 clones, 85% of which appear only once. This sample was included in a study of blood T cell repertoires in COVID-19. The TCR was taken from a human donor with acute or convalescent COVID-19. The donor label of this sample is uncertain. Sequencing used peripheral blood. This chain joins TRBV19 and TRBJ1-4; TRBD1 might be the D (5 bases). As DNA, the CDR3 is TGTGCCAGTAGTCGCAATACAGGTGAAAAACTGTTTTTT. Amino acid sequence: CASSRNTGEKLFF. Together with reference TRBV19 and TRBJ1-4, the CDR3 gives the full variable domain: DGGITQSPKYLFRKEGQNVTLSCEQNLNHDAMYWYRQDPGQGLRLIYYSQIVNDFQKGDIAEGYSVSREKKESFPLTVTSAQKNPTAFYLCASSRNTGEKLFFGSGTQLSVL.